Shown below are 4 T cell receptor beta chains from a single sample sequenced in a study of T cells after yellow fever vaccination. TCRdb re-called the 5' RACE reads with MiXCR, one entry per CDR3 protein. Of about 170,000 distinct CDR3 sequences in the sample, approximately 11% were seen once. This material consisted of CD8+ T cells sorted from PBMCs, taken 15 days after the yellow fever booster vaccination. These receptors were obtained from a man aged 18 to 30 who received the YFV17D yellow fever vaccine.

The chain joins TRBV9 to TRBJ2-1, with 12 bases identical to TRBD2. The CDR3 covers 14 residues. V shed 3 bases, J shed 9 bases, and the junction held 4 bases outside the gene matches. Germline CDR1 reads SGDLS; CDR2 reads YYNGEE. The CDR3 region is CASSAGLAGGEQFF. The CDR3 DNA is TGTGCCAGCAGCGCGGGACTAGCGGGTGGTGAGCAGTTCTTC.

This clonotype appeared a single time. The chain uses TRBV6-5 and TRBJ2-1, with D perhaps matching TRBD2 (5 bases). Trimming removed 6 bases at V and 0 bases at J, with 12 bases between. Per the germline V gene, CDR1 is MNHEY and CDR2 is SVGAGI. This CDR3 is 15 amino acids long. The CDR3 reads CASSSSEGSYNEQFF. The DNA of the CDR3 is TGTGCCAGCAGCTCCTCCGAGGGCTCCTACAATGAGCAGTTCTTC.

This clonotype appeared many times. The chain combines TRBV27 with TRBJ1-4, with D uncertain. CDR1 is MNHEY and CDR2 is SMNVEV in the germline V gene (reference sequence). The germline V and J ends were trimmed by 6 bases and 8 bases, with 13 bases remaining between them. This CDR3 contains 13 residues. CDR3 protein: CASSHTKWEKLFF. The CDR3 DNA reads TGTGCCAGCAGCCATACAAAATGGGAAAAACTGTTTTTT.

This clonotype was counted at least ten times. V is TRBV6-6 and J is TRBJ2-7; a weak D match, TRBD2 (5 bases). The CDR3 length is 12 residues. CDR1 and CDR2 (germline): MNHNY, SVGAGI (reference sequence). The V end was cut by 6 bases, the J end by 3 bases, with 9 bases between. This chain's CDR3 is CASRPTSYEQYF. As DNA, the CDR3 is TGTGCCAGCAGGCCCACTAGCTACGAGCAGTACTTC.